A single sample gave rise to the 9 T cell receptor beta chains below, sequenced in a study of PD-1 blockade in mismatch repair-deficient tumors. The assay was immunoSEQ multiplex PCR, and TCRdb's table has in-frame clones only and misses some. The sample lists some 130,000 clones; more than 70% were seen once. The sample in question was peripheral blood, obtained 70 to 73 weeks after starting pembrolizumab. All receptors come from an adult with mismatch repair-deficient cancer.

The V gene is TRBV5-6, the J gene TRBJ1-1; D ambiguous. The CDR3 consists of 11 residues. From germline, CDR1 is SGHDT and CDR2 YYEEEE. V was trimmed by 1 base and J by 5 bases, leaving 3 bases between them. The CDR3 nucleotides are TGTGCCAGCAGCTTGCAGACTGAAGCTTTCTTT. Residues: CASSLQTEAFF.

This chain links TRBV7-2 with TRBJ2-4, with D maybe TRBD2 (7 bases). Germline assignment: CDR1 SGHTA and CDR2 FQGNSA. The V gene lost 3 bases and the J gene lost 2 bases, with 17 bases spanning the gap. There are 17 residues in the CDR3. The CDR3 DNA sequence: TGTGCCAGCAGCTTCATCGGGGGGCGCAACTCCAAAAACATTCAGTACTTC. It specifies CASSFIGGRNSKNIQYF.

The rearrangement uses TRBV6-5 and TRBJ2-2; 13 nucleotides match TRBD2. The CDR3 extends over 16 amino acids. The trim removed 2 bases at V and 6 bases at J, leaving 3 bases unmatched. CDR1 and CDR2 from the germline V gene are MNHEY and SVGAGI. DNA of the CDR3: TGTGCCAGCAGTTACCTGGGACTAGCGGGACCCGGGGAGCTGTTTTTT. Amino acid sequence: CASSYLGLAGPGELFF.

This rearrangement joins TRBV6-5 to TRBJ2-7, with a weak D call TRBD1 (5 bases). The CDR3 contains 13 residues. Germline V gene lookup returns CDR1 MNHEY and CDR2 SVGAGI. Deletions cut 5 bases from V and 2 bases from J, with 10 bases between. This CDR3 reads CASSAARAYEQYF. As DNA, the CDR3 is TGTGCCAGCAGTGCCGCCAGGGCCTACGAGCAGTACTTC.

This clone was seen a single time. This chain links TRBV5-1 with TRBJ2-5; weak D call: TRBD1 (5 bases). The CDR3 sequence is 14 residues long. Trimming took off 0 bases at V and 1 base at J, with 7 bases between the two ends. Germline values: CDR1 SGHRS, CDR2 YFSETQ. The CDR3 here is CASSLEGLQETQYF. As DNA, the CDR3 is TGCGCCAGCAGCTTGGAGGGGCTCCAAGAGACCCAGTACTTC.

V is TRBV9 and J is TRBJ2-1; D unclear. The germline CDR1 and CDR2 sequences are SGDLS and YYNGEE. The CDR3 sequence is 13 residues long. V was pared by 0 bases and J by 8 bases, with 9 bases between. The CDR3 bases are TGTGCCAGCAGCGTAGGTCCCCCCCATGAGCAGTTCTTC. Translating gives CASSVGPPHEQFF.

The rearrangement uses TRBV12-5 and TRBJ1-4, with a weak D call TRBD1 (5 bases). Germline assignment: CDR1 LGHNT and CDR2 FRNRAP. CDR3 length: 15 amino acids. V was cut by 5 bases and J by 6 bases, with 16 bases left in between. CDR3 sequence reads: CASGPGTSAHEKLFF. CDR3 DNA: TGTGCTAGTGGTCCCGGGACCTCGGCGCATGAAAAACTGTTTTTT.

The J gene is TRBJ2-7, the V gene TRBV10-3; 8 bases are a match to TRBD1. This CDR3 is built from 14 residues. V trimming: 6 bases; J trimming: 2 bases; junction bases outside the gene matches: 6. Germline loops: CDR1 ENHRY, CDR2 SYGVKD. The CDR3 DNA follows: TGTGCCATCAGGGCCCTGGACAGGGCCTACGAGCAGTACTTC. Translating gives CAIRALDRAYEQYF.

This clone was seen a single time. DNA for the CDR3: TGTGCCAGCAGCTTTGGCGGGGGGGGAGAGACCCAGTACTTC. It is translated as CASSFGGGGETQYF. V usage is TRBV7-2 and J usage is TRBJ2-5; 9 nucleotides agree with TRBD2. The CDR3 covers 14 residues. V trimming: 3 bases; J trimming: 4 bases; junction bases outside the gene matches: 3. CDR1 is SGHTA and CDR2 is FQGNSA in the germline V gene.